Detailed here is one T cell receptor beta chain. The antigen is unknown. The V gene's germline CDR1 is SEHNR and CDR2 FQNEAQ (reference sequence). Trimming shortened V by 3 bases and J by 2 bases, and 17 bases separated the two germline ends. The CDR3 totals 17 residues. This sample's treatment: oral pan-JAK inhibitor, 5-10 mg twice daily. These data belong to a study of CD8+ T cells in alopecia areata. As the sequencing template, cDNA was produced by extracting RNA and reverse transcribing it. TCRdb's copy holds only in-frame clones and misses some; the assay was immunoSEQ multiplex PCR. The table records approximately 170,000 clones, around 60% of them present only once. Notes on the study in general: Between patients, shared TCR sequences were less clear than in mice. This was possibly due in part to HLA diversity in the patient population.

The sample consisted of CD4+ T cells sorted from blood, taken at week 4, from a patient treated with tofacitinib. This chain joins TRBV7-9 and TRBJ2-1; D gene ambiguous. This clonotype was sampled from a human donor with alopecia areata. This CDR3 reads CASSLMDARGPYNEQFF. The CDR3 nucleotides are TGTGCCAGCAGCTTGATGGATGCTAGAGGTCCCTACAATGAGCAGTTCTTC.